This note documents a single T cell receptor beta chain sequence. Antigen: not known. The repertoire was sequenced with immunoSEQ multiplex PCR; TCRdb's copy has only in-frame clones and lacks some. The sample includes around 34,000 clones, roughly three quarters seen only once; the top ten take roughly 15%. This specimen belongs to a study of OX40 agonist ivuxolimab in advanced cancers. Broader study findings: Clonal expansion from baseline to week 6 occurred in both CD4+ and CD8+ T cells. Expanded peripheral T cells had an undetermined antigen specificity.

Germline CDR1 and CDR2: MDHEN and SYDVKM. V dropped 5 bases and J dropped 8; count of bases not matched to a gene: 10. The CDR3 is made up of 15 amino acids. The sample was CD4+ or CD8+ T cells sorted from blood, taken in a trial of the OX40 agonist ivuxolimab. V usage is TRBV28 and J usage is TRBJ1-4; 8 positions match TRBD1. The TCR sequence derives from an adult with an advanced solid tumor such as melanoma, head and neck, liver or kidney cancer. Here the CDR3 DNA reads TGTGCCAGCAGTCCCACCCAGGGGGCTGGGGAAAAACTGTTTTTT. Its protein product is CASSPTQGAGEKLFF.